The rows below give T cell receptor beta chains drawn from one sample of a study of shared clonotypes between healthy human individuals. Assay used: immunoSEQ multiplex PCR; TCRdb lists only in-frame clones, some missing. Of some 600,000 clones in the sample, about 96% were seen once. Sample: naive CD8+ T cells sorted from blood. All receptors derive from a woman younger than 45 in good health. CDR3s leave out the opening cysteine and the closing phenylalanine or tryptophan.

V gene	CDR3 protein
TRBV6-4	ASSDLPSGPSTDTQY
TRBV7-8	ASSLSTPLTSYEQY
TRBV9	ASGRPNTGELF
TRBV27	ASSPGTPPDTQY
TRBV4-1	ASSQGFTEAF
TRBV15	ATSRAIQPSPRGYGEQY
TRBV27	ASSFPPRREGRNEQF
TRBV7-7	ASSPGTGVREQY
TRBV7-8	ASSLIAGPNYNEQF
TRBV28	ASSAVSGANVLT
TRBV27	ASSLSIMGGNTEAF
TRBV9	ASRGTYNEQF
TRBV5-4	ASGGTSGTREQY
TRBV29-1	SVESFGQGAIGTDTQY
TRBV7-9	ASSISGADWEQY
TRBV19	ASTPGQGISNQPQH
TRBV28	ASTNRQGLHYGYT
TRBV10-3	AISVSSSSSEQY
TRBV11-3	ASSLANTEAF
TRBV28	ASVGGSEAF
TRBV7-8	ASSWTSGSTDTQY
TRBV9	ASSPVGKVNTEAF
TRBV2	ASSTKNGYT
TRBV4-1	ASSSVTGELF
TRBV28	ASSRYGRAGKTQY
TRBV27	ASSWGYEQY
TRBV19	ASSEPPGQTNYGYT
TRBV5-5	ASSWTGVTEAF
TRBV28	ASSLQREDYEQY
TRBV9	ASSEGAAPSTDTQY
TRBV27	ASSLVDPKVGQPQH
TRBV9	ASSEGDSYGELF
TRBV4-2	ASSRVGGNTGELF
TRBV11-2	ASSLQWVGQGAGEQY
TRBV28	ASSFADTQY
TRBV27	ASSLSGSSYEQY
TRBV11-2	ASSLGGLGELF
TRBV28	ASSPPASIQETQY
TRBV25-1	ASSIGTGTTEAF
TRBV9	ASSSLGTDTQY